This TCR beta chain was recovered during a study of blood T cells in healthy people across ages. Study context: Using template switching, researchers captured about one barcoded beta molecule for each two T cells.

Note on this clonotype: What it binds is unknown.

A second PCR, run for about 6 to 11 cycles, used a sample-barcoded 5' primer plus a J-beta primer mix. Each single sample gave us at least 2.5 million CDR3-containing paired-end reads. MiXCR was run by TCRdb on the 5' RACE reads, yielding one entry per CDR3 protein. The sample comprises 700,000 or so distinct CDR3 sequences, approximately 40% of which are singletons, and around 30% rests with the top ten. Losses at the gene ends were 4 bases for V and 5 bases for J; bases not matched to a gene: 6. Germline CDR1 is SGHTA and CDR2 is FQGNSA. This CDR3 is built from 15 residues. Study-wide findings and caveats: Per-million-T-cell TCR beta diversity fell roughly linearly with age.

This TCR derives from a man aged 80 or over in good health. V gene TRBV7-2 combines with J gene TRBJ2-5; 11 positions agree with TRBD1. The sequencing sample was made of blood. The CDR3 here is CASSSSGTGGETQYF. The CDR3 DNA reads TGTGCCAGCAGCTCCTCCGGGACAGGGGGGGAGACCCAGTACTTC.